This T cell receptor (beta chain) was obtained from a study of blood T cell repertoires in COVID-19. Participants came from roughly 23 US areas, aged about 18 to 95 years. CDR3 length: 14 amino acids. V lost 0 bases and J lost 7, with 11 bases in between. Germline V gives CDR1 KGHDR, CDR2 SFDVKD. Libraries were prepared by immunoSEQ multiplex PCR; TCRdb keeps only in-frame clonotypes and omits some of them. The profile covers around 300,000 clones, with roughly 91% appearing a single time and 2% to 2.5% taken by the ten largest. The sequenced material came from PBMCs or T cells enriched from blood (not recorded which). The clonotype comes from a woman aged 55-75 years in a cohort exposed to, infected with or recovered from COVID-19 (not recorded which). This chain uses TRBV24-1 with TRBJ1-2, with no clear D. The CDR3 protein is CATSDLHRDSGYTF. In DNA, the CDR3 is TGTGCCACCAGTGATTTGCATCGGGATTCTGGCTACACCTTC.